This TCR beta chain derives from a study of blood T cell repertoires in COVID-19. Looking at the study overall: Sites across the United States, Italy and Spain contributed samples from acute and convalescent COVID-19.

Per the original data handling: Scientists estimated how many nucleated cells there were by amplifying reference gene primers. Sequencing was performed with immunoSEQ multiplex PCR; in TCRdb, only in-frame clones are kept and a portion is missing. D and trimming come from the DNA, and the V and J calls and clone size come from that table. The sample contains 280,000 or so clones, 87% of which appear only once. This clonotype originated in a woman in her thirties or forties who had recovered from COVID-19. Sequencing used PBMCs or T cells enriched from blood (not recorded which).

CDR3 nucleotide sequence: TGCAGCGTTGCTGACAGGGCCCCCTACGAGCAGTACTTC. This codes for CSVADRAPYEQYF. V gene TRBV29-1 combines with J gene TRBJ2-7; TRBD1 matches at 7 bases. The germline gives CDR1 SQVTM, CDR2 ANQGSEA. Trimming cost V 4 bases and J 2 bases; bases outside gene matches: 5. The CDR3 has 13 amino acids.